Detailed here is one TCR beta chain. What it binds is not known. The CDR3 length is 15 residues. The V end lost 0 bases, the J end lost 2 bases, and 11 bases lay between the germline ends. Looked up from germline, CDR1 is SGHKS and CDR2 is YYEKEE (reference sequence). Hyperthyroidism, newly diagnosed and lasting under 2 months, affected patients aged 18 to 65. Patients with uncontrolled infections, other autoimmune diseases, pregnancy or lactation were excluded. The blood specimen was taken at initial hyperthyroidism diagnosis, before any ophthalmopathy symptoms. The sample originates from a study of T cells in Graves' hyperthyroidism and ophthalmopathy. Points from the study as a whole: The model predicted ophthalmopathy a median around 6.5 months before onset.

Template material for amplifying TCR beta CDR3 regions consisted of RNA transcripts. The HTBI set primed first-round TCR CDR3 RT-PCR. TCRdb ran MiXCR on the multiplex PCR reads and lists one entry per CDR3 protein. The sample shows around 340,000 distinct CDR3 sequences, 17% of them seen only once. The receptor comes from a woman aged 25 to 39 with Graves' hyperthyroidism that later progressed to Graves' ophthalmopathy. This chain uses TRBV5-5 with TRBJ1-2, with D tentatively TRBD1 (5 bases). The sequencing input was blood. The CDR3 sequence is CASSLEGPQNYGYTF. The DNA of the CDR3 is TGTGCCAGCAGCTTGGAGGGACCTCAGAACTATGGCTACACCTTC.